A selection of T cell receptor beta chains follows, all from one sample in a study of T cell repertoires in cytomegalovirus infection. Antigen specificity for these receptors is unknown. TCRdb re-called the reads through MiXCR, storing one row per CDR3 protein. The sample includes around 800,000 distinct CDR3 sequences, approximately 32% of them seen just once. Material: cultured CD8+ T cells from PBMCs, obtained from culture after CMV antigen stimulation. The receptors shown here come from a human donor in good health (CMV status not recorded). Some clones in this sample may be carry-over from other donors' samples. Both conserved end residues are part of each CDR3. Some rows have no size entry. The others give once, few or many, or a class for an expanded clone.

>.|TRBJ1-5|TRBV6-8
CASSASGTGSNQPQHF
>few|TRBJ1-5|TRBV7-4
CASSSVGDRNQPQHF
>few|TRBJ1-4|TRBV7-9
CASSHATATNEKLFF
>few|TRBJ2-4|TRBV6-6
CASSLRDIQYF
>.|TRBJ2-1|TRBV7-8
CASSLVPGGTYNEQFF
>.|TRBJ2-7|TRBV3-1
CASSQGGLSYYEQYF
>.|TRBJ1-6|TRBV5-4
CASISDRPNSPLHF
>few|TRBJ1-4|TRBV27
CASSPGTGVGEKLFF
>once|TRBJ2-2|TRBV9
CASSRGGASRELFF
>.|TRBJ2-3|TRBV7-9
CASRSVWDRTDTQYF
>.|TRBJ1-1|TRBV6-5
CASSYDWTGILEAFF
>.|TRBJ2-7|TRBV7-9
CASSPRDGWGYEQYF
>.|TRBJ1-1|TRBV11-3
CASSHGHLAEAFF
>.|TRBJ2-1|TRBV7-9
CASSYIAGGSYNEQFF
>many|TRBJ2-7|TRBV11-3
CASSFGTGVGEQYF
>.|TRBJ2-3|TRBV5-4
CASTEGSTDTQYF
>.|TRBJ1-2|TRBV6-5
CASSYSTADTANYGYTF
>.|TRBJ2-3|TRBV12-3/TRBV12-4
CASSTPRTSGASTDTQYF
>few|TRBJ1-2|TRBV29-1
CSVETRDYGYTF
>.|TRBJ2-4|TRBV15
CATSREKWTGTGGLNIQYF
>.|TRBJ1-5|TRBV2
CASSRTGLQPQHF
>.|TRBJ2-1|TRBV12-3/TRBV12-4
CASGTSQGWGYNEQFF
>few|TRBJ2-3|TRBV27
CASSLSSGTSGGAVDTQYF
>.|TRBJ2-3|TRBV4-3
CASSSSGGVFDTQYF
>.|TRBJ2-3|TRBV19
CASSIPKGPADTQYF
>few|TRBJ1-6|TRBV6-1
CASIYRVPDNSPLHF
>few|TRBJ1-5|TRBV6-2/TRBV6-3
CASSYSSGQGPYSNQPQHF
>few|TRBJ1-6|TRBV7-1
CASSLTGRSYNSPLHF
>many|TRBJ2-3|TRBV7-6
CASSRFPGLAGGQSDTQYF
>few|TRBJ2-7|TRBV7-6
CASSLAPDRLVSYEQYF
>.|TRBJ2-7|TRBV4-1
CASSQVPSGYEQYF
>few|TRBJ1-3|TRBV6-6
CASSYSQASGNTIYF
>.|TRBJ2-3|TRBV12-3/TRBV12-4
CASSLEGGAADTQYF
>.|TRBJ1-5|TRBV7-6
CASRYLGLGNQPQHF
>few|TRBJ2-7|TRBV27
CASSSPNGARSYEQYF
>many|TRBJ1-5|TRBV12-3/TRBV12-4
CASTQAPSNQPQHF
>.|TRBJ1-1|TRBV7-9
CASSPQGPGAFF
>few|TRBJ2-1|TRBV5-4
CASSLLTGENEQFF
>.|TRBJ2-1|TRBV7-6
CASSYPGTEYNEQFF
>.|TRBJ1-2|TRBV5-8
CASSLDKRTFEYGYTF
>.|TRBJ2-2|TRBV4-3
CASSHWPTENTGELFF
>.|TRBJ1-2|TRBV27
CASSLSGRGLDGYTF
>few|TRBJ2-3|TRBV20-1
CSAMQKFVSDTQYF
>few|TRBJ1-2|TRBV19
CASSIGTAVNYGYTF
>many|TRBJ2-1|TRBV7-6
CASSLGTGHSSYNEQFF
>few|TRBJ2-1|TRBV6-6
CASSYASAGSSYNEQFF
>few|TRBJ2-1|TRBV7-9
CASSSRTGYNEQFF
>.|TRBJ2-5|TRBV12-3/TRBV12-4
CASSPVIWETQYF
>.|TRBJ1-2|TRBV29-1
CSVEGGRYGYTF
>.|TRBJ1-5|TRBV7-9
CASSLGLGSQPQHF
>.|TRBJ1-5|TRBV4-3
CASSQDVGGASGPQHF
>.|TRBJ2-2|TRBV5-4
CASSLALTRGRNGELFF
>.|TRBJ2-2|TRBV27
CASSQTGEELFF
>many|TRBJ1-5|TRBV7-2
CASSLGQGQPQHF
>few|TRBJ2-3|TRBV18
CASSPALADTQYF
>few|TRBJ2-1|TRBV6-2/TRBV6-3
CASKKQGSANNEQFF
>.|TRBJ2-5|TRBV6-6
CASSYPRDRGFQETQYF
>many|TRBJ2-6|TRBV20-1
CSASPSPAGLSGANVLTF
>.|TRBJ2-7|TRBV27
CASSPAPGVEDEQYF